This T cell receptor (beta chain) originates from a study of patients and donors after allogeneic stem cell transplantation. This CDR3 has 15 residues. Trimming stripped 2 bases from V and 2 bases from J, with 12 bases between. CDR1 is MDHEN, CDR2 SYDVKM, per germline. From the RT-PCR reads, TCRdb called clonotypes with MiXCR, one entry per CDR3 protein. The sample comprises about 40,000 distinct CDR3 sequences, 25% to 40% of which are singletons, and 55% to 75% rests with the top ten. This clonotype was recorded many times. The chain has TRBV28 and TRBJ1-2, with D perhaps TRBD1 (5 bases). The specimen was blood, either unsorted or a sorted T cell fraction (not recorded which). The TCR comes from a human donor who was either an allogeneic HSCT recipient or a stem cell or donor lymphocyte infusion donor (not recorded which). It is not recorded whose cells these are; they may come from a transplant donor. CDR3 sequence: CASSLPYRRNYGYTF. The CDR3 DNA reads TGTGCCAGCAGTTTACCCTACAGGAGAAACTATGGCTACACCTTC.